This T cell receptor (beta chain) came from a study of T cell changes during pregnancy in multiple sclerosis. V gave up 5 bases and J gave up 1 base, with 17 bases separating them. CDR1 PRHDT and CDR2 FYEKMQ come from the germline V gene (reference sequence). CDR3 size: 16 residues. Sequencing was performed with immunoSEQ multiplex PCR; in TCRdb, only in-frame clones are kept and a portion is missing. This table has roughly 38,000 clones, about 94% appearing once. This specimen consisted of CD8+ T cells from peripheral blood mononuclear cells, obtained in the third trimester of pregnancy. The TCR originated in a female donor with multiple sclerosis, enrolled in a pregnancy study. The rearrangement joins TRBV13 to TRBJ2-5; TRBD2 might be the D (6 bases). The CDR3 region has the DNA TGTGCCAGCAGCGCATCCCGGGTGGGACTCCAAGAGACCCAGTACTTC. This codes for CASSASRVGLQETQYF.